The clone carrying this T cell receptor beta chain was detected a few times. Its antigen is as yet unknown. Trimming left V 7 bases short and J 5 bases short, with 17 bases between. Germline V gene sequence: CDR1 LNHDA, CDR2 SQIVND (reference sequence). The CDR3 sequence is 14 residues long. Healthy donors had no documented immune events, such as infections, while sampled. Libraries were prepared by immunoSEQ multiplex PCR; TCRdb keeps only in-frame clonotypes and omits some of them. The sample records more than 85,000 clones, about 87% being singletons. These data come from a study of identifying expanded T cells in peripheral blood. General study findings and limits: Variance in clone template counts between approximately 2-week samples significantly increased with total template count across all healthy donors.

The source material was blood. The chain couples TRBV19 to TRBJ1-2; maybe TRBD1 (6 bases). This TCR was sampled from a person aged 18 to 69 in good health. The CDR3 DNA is TGTGCCAGTAACCCCCGGGACAAGAATTATGGCTACACCTTC. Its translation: CASNPRDKNYGYTF.